This T cell receptor (beta chain) comes out of a study of CD8+ T cells in alopecia areata. Study-wide results and limits: Lesional tissue from the scalp (especially in alopecia totalis/universalis) showed higher clonality than normal scalp.

Regarding this clone: Its antigen is still unknown.

The V end was cut by 5 bases, the J end by 5 bases, with 9 bases between. This CDR3 contains 11 residues. Germline V lookup: CDR1 SQVTM, CDR2 ANQGSEA. In each case, RNA was isolated and then reverse transcribed into cDNA as the sequencing template. Generated by immunoSEQ multiplex PCR, the TCRdb table keeps only in-frame clones and is missing some. In the table there are about 170,000 clones, roughly 66% of which are singletons. The sequencing used CD8+ T cells sorted from blood, collected at week 0. This sequence originates from a human donor with alopecia areata. This rearrangement joins TRBV29-1 to TRBJ1-2, with D maybe TRBD1 (6 bases). CDR3 nucleotide sequence: TGCAGCGTTAAGGGGGGTTATGGCTACACCTTC. This gives the protein CSVKGGYGYTF.